This entry lists 14 T cell receptor beta chains sequenced from one sample in a study of blood T cell repertoires in COVID-19. Data came from immunoSEQ multiplex PCR; TCRdb stores just in-frame clones and leaves some out. The sample contains roughly 240,000 clones, 70% to 85% of which appear only once. The sequenced material came from peripheral blood. Receptors originate from a woman aged 80 or over with acute or convalescent COVID-19.

This chain connects TRBV11-3 to TRBJ2-7; TRBD1 might be the D (5 bases). Germline assignment: CDR1 SGHNT and CDR2 YENEEA. There are 13 residues in the CDR3. V was cut by 1 base and J by 9 bases, with 13 bases left in between. As DNA, the CDR3 is TGTGCCAGCAGCTTAGGGCAGGGAAAGGTGCAGTACTTC. This sequence encodes CASSLGQGKVQYF.

A word on this clone: Other nucleotide sequences from this sample produce the same CDR3. The chain is built from TRBV5-6 and TRBJ1-2; D uncertain. This CDR3 comprises 14 residues. V dropped 0 bases and J dropped 4 bases, with 10 bases sitting between them. Germline loops: CDR1 SGHDT, CDR2 YYEEEE. The CDR3 region has the DNA TGTGCCAGCAGCTTGGAGGTGGGAGGCTATGGCTACACCTTC. It translates to CASSLEVGGYGYTF.

The chain is built from TRBV7-2 and TRBJ2-1, with TRBD2 identical over 8 bases. The CDR3 has 18 amino acids. J lost 1 base, V lost 2 bases, and 10 bases had no gene match. From germline, CDR1 is SGHTA and CDR2 FQGNSA. The CDR3 is CASSLSHLTSVSYNEQFF. The CDR3 bases are TGTGCCAGCAGCTTATCACATCTGACTAGCGTATCCTACAATGAGCAGTTCTTC.

CDR3 in DNA: TGTGCCAGCAGCCTCTCGACACGAATTAACGGGGGTGGCTACACCTTC. This sequence encodes CASSLSTRINGGGYTF. This chain links TRBV7-6 with TRBJ1-2; possibly TRBD1 for D (5 bases). Germline-derived CDR1 and CDR2 are SGHVS and FNYEAQ. V lost 5 bases and J 7 bases, leaving 23 bases between the germline ends. This CDR3 has 16 residues.

The V call is TRBV7-2, the J call TRBJ2-5, with 10 bases matching TRBD2. The junction had 7 bases not matched to a gene; V was cut back by 1 base and J by 5 bases. Germline-derived CDR1 and CDR2 are SGHTA and FQGNSA. The CDR3 runs 16 residues. The CDR3: CASSLGASGRLETQYF. CDR3 nucleotide sequence: TGTGCCAGCAGCTTAGGGGCTAGCGGGAGATTGGAGACCCAGTACTTC.

The V call is TRBV21-1, the J call TRBJ1-4; no check of the table's D call, TRBD1, against the DNA was made. TRBV21-1 is annotated as a pseudogene. CDR3 length: 15 residues. DNA of the CDR3: TGTGCCAGCAGCCCAGGGGGCCAGATTCGTGAAAAACTGTTTTTT. Its protein product is CASSPGGQIREKLFF.

This rearrangement joins TRBV19 to TRBJ1-1; D is ambiguous. Looked up from germline, CDR1 is LNHDA and CDR2 is SQIVND (reference sequence). V lost 6 bases and J 3 bases, leaving 17 bases between the germline ends. The CDR3 has 15 residues. DNA of the CDR3: TGTGCCAGTAGGCGGGGTTCGAGGCGTCACACTGAAGCTTTCTTT. Protein product: CASRRGSRRHTEAFF.

The chain recombines TRBV7-8 with TRBJ1-3; the match to TRBD1 covers 7 bases. Losses at the gene ends were 5 bases for V and 1 base for J; bases not matched to a gene: 8. Germline CDR1 and CDR2: SGHVS and FQNEAQ. This CDR3 comprises 16 residues. The CDR3 sequence is CASSAQSTGSGNTIYF. The CDR3, as DNA: TGTGCCAGCAGCGCTCAATCGACAGGGTCTGGAAACACCATATATTTT.

This chain uses TRBV30 with TRBJ1-1, with D tentatively TRBD1 (6 bases). V was trimmed by 0 bases and J by 4 bases, leaving 9 bases between them. The CDR3 is made up of 13 amino acids. CDR1 and CDR2 from the germline V gene are GTSNPN and SVGIG (reference sequence). In DNA form, the CDR3 reads TGTGCCTGGAGTGTACAGACAGGCACTGAAGCTTTCTTT. Its protein is CAWSVQTGTEAFF.

The chain uses TRBV27 and TRBJ1-3, with 7 positions matching TRBD1. This CDR3 is 14 amino acids long. Germline V lookup: CDR1 MNHEY, CDR2 SMNVEV (reference sequence). V lost 6 bases to trimming and J lost 0 bases; unmatched junction nucleotides: 2. Written as DNA, the CDR3 is TGTGCCAGCAGCGGGACAGACTCTGGAAACACCATATATTTT. Protein sequence: CASSGTDSGNTIYF.

The chain joins TRBV11-2 to TRBJ2-3, with 9 bases fitting TRBD2. The CDR3 has 17 amino acids. Germline CDR1 reads SGHAT; CDR2 reads FQNNGV. V was pared by 2 bases and J by 2 bases, with 8 bases of the junction left unmatched. CDR3 coding DNA: TGTGCCAGCAGCTTAAAAGTGCGGACTAGCGCCACAGATACGCAGTATTTT. Encoded protein: CASSLKVRTSATDTQYF.

This chain uses TRBV4-3 with TRBJ1-5, with TRBD1 as a possible D gene (5 bases). This CDR3 has 16 amino acids. The V and J ends lost 4 bases and 1 base respectively, with 14 bases between them. Germline V gene lookup returns CDR1 LGHNA and CDR2 YSLEER. The DNA of the CDR3 is TGCGCCAGCAGCCCCCTGTGGGGACTAAGCAATCAGCCCCAGCATTTT. It translates to CASSPLWGLSNQPQHF.

This chain links TRBV6-5 with TRBJ2-7; 10 bases fit TRBD1. The CDR3 covers 14 residues. Germline loops: CDR1 MNHEY, CDR2 SVGAGI. V lost 2 bases to trimming and J lost 3 bases; unmatched junction nucleotides: 1. The CDR3 sequence: CASSYRDRGYEQYF. CDR3 nucleotides: TGTGCCAGCAGTTACAGGGACAGGGGCTACGAGCAGTACTTC.

This chain connects TRBV6-5 to TRBJ2-7; TRBD1 aligns across 7 bases. The CDR3 consists of 14 residues. The ends lost 4 bases at V and 2 bases at J; junction bases unmatched: 5. CDR1 and CDR2 (germline): MNHEY, SVGAGI. The CDR3: CASSSLTGTYEQYF. The CDR3 DNA reads as TGTGCCAGCAGTTCTCTGACAGGGACCTACGAGCAGTACTTC.